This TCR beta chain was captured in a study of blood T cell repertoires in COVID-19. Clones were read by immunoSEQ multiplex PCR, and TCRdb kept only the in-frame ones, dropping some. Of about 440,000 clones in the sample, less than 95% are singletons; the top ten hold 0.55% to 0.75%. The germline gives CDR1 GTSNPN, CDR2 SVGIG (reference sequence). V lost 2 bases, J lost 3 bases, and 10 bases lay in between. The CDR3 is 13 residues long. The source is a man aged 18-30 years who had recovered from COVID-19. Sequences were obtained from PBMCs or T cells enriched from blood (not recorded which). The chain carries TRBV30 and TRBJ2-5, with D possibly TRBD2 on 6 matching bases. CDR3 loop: CAWSRLAEETQYF. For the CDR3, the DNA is TGTGCCTGGAGTAGATTAGCGGAAGAGACCCAGTACTTC.